Listed below are T cell receptor beta chains from one sample, sequenced in a study of blood T cell repertoires in COVID-19. Libraries were prepared by immunoSEQ multiplex PCR; TCRdb keeps only in-frame clonotypes and omits some of them. The sample lists 350,000 to 450,000 clones; 87% were seen once. The specimen was PBMCs or T cells enriched from blood (not recorded which). The receptors derive from a man aged 40-49 years in a cohort exposed to, infected with or recovered from COVID-19 (not recorded which). The CDR3 runs from the conserved cysteine through the conserved F or W. A D gene is named only where the DNA matches it firmly. Part of the rows lack a size; the others show once, few, many or a class for expanded clones.

d_call	v_call	clone_size	j_call	cdr3_nt	cdr3_aa
TRBD1	TRBV15	.	TRBJ1-5	TGTGCCACCAGCACCGGGACAGTTATTTCTAGTGTTAATCAGCCCCAGCATTTT	CATSTGTVISSVNQPQHF
.	TRBV7-8	.	TRBJ1-3	TGTGCCAGCAGCTTAGTGAGGAGCTCTGGAAACACCATATATTTT	CASSLVRSSGNTIYF
TRBD2	TRBV27	.	TRBJ2-7	TGTGCCAGCAGTCCAGGACTAGCGGGAGCCTACGAGCAGTACTTC	CASSPGLAGAYEQYF
.	TRBV5-1	.	TRBJ2-7	TGCGCCAGCAGCTTGTTGGCGGGCCCCTACGAGCAGTACTTC	CASSLLAGPYEQYF
TRBD1	TRBV11-1	.	TRBJ2-1	TGTGCCAGCAGCTTAAGAACAGGGGGCAATAATGAGCAGTTCTTC	CASSLRTGGNNEQFF
TRBD1	TRBV4-1	.	TRBJ1-5	TGCGCCAGCAGCCCCGCAGGGGGCCCTTTTAATCAGCCCCAGCATTTT	CASSPAGGPFNQPQHF
.	TRBV11-2	.	TRBJ1-2	TGTGCCAGCAGCATGACCCAGGCCTATGGCTACACCTTC	CASSMTQAYGYTF
.	TRBV19	.	TRBJ2-4	TGTGCCAGTAGTTCCCCAGGGGAGAAAAACATTCAGTACTTC	CASSSPGEKNIQYF
TRBD2	TRBV3-1/TRBV3-2	.	TRBJ2-7	TGTGCCAGCAGCCAAAAGACTAGCGCCGAGCAGTACTTC	CASSQKTSAEQYF
TRBD1	TRBV5-1	.	TRBJ2-3	TGCGCCAGCAGCTCGGGACAGGGGGTCACAGATACGCAGTATTTT	CASSSGQGVTDTQYF
TRBD1	TRBV27	.	TRBJ2-1	TGTGCCAGCTGGGGGGACAGGGTCCTCGGTGAGCAGTTCTTC	CASWGDRVLGEQFF
.	TRBV3-1/TRBV3-2	.	TRBJ2-2	TGTGCCAGCAGCCAAGAAAAAGTAGGGGAAGACGGGGAGCTGTTTTTT	CASSQEKVGEDGELFF
.	TRBV19	once	TRBJ1-1	TGTGCCAGTAGTATAGGGGGGACAATGAACACTGAAGCTTTCTTT	CASSIGGTMNTEAFF
TRBD1	TRBV27	.	TRBJ1-2	TGTGCCAGCAGTCCGCGGACAGGGCCGACTAACTATGGCTACACCTTC	CASSPRTGPTNYGYTF
TRBD2	TRBV11-2	.	TRBJ2-7	TGTGCCAGCAGCATCGGGACTACCCTCTACGAGCAGTACTTC	CASSIGTTLYEQYF
.	TRBV11-2	.	TRBJ2-7	TGTGCCAGCACCCATACGCCCAGGCAAGACGAGCAGTACTTC	CASTHTPRQDEQYF
.	TRBV30	.	TRBJ1-5	TGTGCCTGGAGGGCGAACTTTGGAGGTCAGCCCCAGCATTTT	CAWRANFGGQPQHF
TRBD1	TRBV27	once	TRBJ2-2	TGTGCCAGCCAGGGGGAGTACACCGGGGAGCTGTTTTTT	CASQGEYTGELFF
TRBD1	TRBV11-2	.	TRBJ1-4	TGTGCCAGCAGCTTAGGAGACAGGGGAGGTGAAAAACTGTTTTTT	CASSLGDRGGEKLFF
TRBD2	TRBV4-2	.	TRBJ2-2	TGTGCCAGCAGCCAAGATGGGACGGGAGGGCGGTGGAACACCGGGGAGCTGTTTTTT	CASSQDGTGGRWNTGELFF
.	TRBV18	.	TRBJ1-5	TGTGCCAGCTCACCGGCGGAGGATCAGCCCCAGCATTTT	CASSPAEDQPQHF
TRBD2	TRBV29-1	.	TRBJ2-1	TGCAGCGCCCTAGGGACTAGCGGGAGGGCCTACAATGAGCAGTTCTTC	CSALGTSGRAYNEQFF
.	TRBV10-2	.	TRBJ2-7	TGCGCCAGCACCGGGGGGCGAGGATACGAGCAGTACTTC	CASTGGRGYEQYF
TRBD1	TRBV4-1	.	TRBJ2-3	TGCGCCAGCAGCCAAGCCGGACAGGGGGCAGATACGCAGTATTTT	CASSQAGQGADTQYF
.	TRBV19	once	TRBJ1-5	TGTGCCAGTAGTAGGGGAGATCAGCCCCAGCATTTT	CASSRGDQPQHF
.	TRBV19	.	TRBJ1-5	TGTGCCAGTAATGTTCATAGCAATCAGCCCCAGCATTTT	CASNVHSNQPQHF
.	TRBV5-4	.	TRBJ2-3	TGTGCCAGCAGCTTGCTAGGTAAAGGCACAGATACGCAGTATTTT	CASSLLGKGTDTQYF
TRBD1	TRBV5-1	.	TRBJ2-3	TGCGCCAGCAGCTTGGAGGGACAGGGTACAGATACGCAGTATTTT	CASSLEGQGTDTQYF
.	TRBV7-8	.	TRBJ2-7	TGTGCCAGCAGCCAGGGGTGGGCTAGCGGAACCAACTACGAGCAGTACTTC	CASSQGWASGTNYEQYF
.	TRBV7-9	.	TRBJ2-1	TGTGCCAGCACCCCCGGGAATGAGCAGTTCTTC	CASTPGNEQFF
TRBD1	TRBV5-1	.	TRBJ1-2	TGCGCCAGCAGCAGCTCCCCGGGACAGGGGTCTGGCTACACCTTC	CASSSSPGQGSGYTF
.	TRBV29-1	few	TRBJ1-1	TGCAGGGGAGGTGGCAGGGCGGGAATCGGAGCTTTCTTT	CRGGGRAGIGAFF
.	TRBV7-9	.	TRBJ2-7	TGTGCCAGCAGCTATGCGACTCCGAGCTCCTACGAGCAGTACTTC	CASSYATPSSYEQYF
TRBD1	TRBV5-6	many	TRBJ2-5	TGTGCCAGCAGCGGGGAAGCAGGGGGTGTTCAAGAGACCCAGTACTTC	CASSGEAGGVQETQYF
TRBD1	TRBV27	.	TRBJ1-3	TGTGCCAGCAGTCCAGGGGGCTTTGGAAACACCATATATTTT	CASSPGGFGNTIYF
.	TRBV28	.	TRBJ2-3	TGTGCCAGCAGGGAGTCGACAGGGAGGGATACGCAGTATTTT	CASRESTGRDTQYF
.	TRBV18	.	TRBJ1-3	TGTGCCAGCTCACCCCTGGAGGGAAACACCATATATTTT	CASSPLEGNTIYF
TRBD1	TRBV4-1	once	TRBJ1-5	TGCGCCAGCAGCCAAGAGGCATCGACAGGGAGGCAGCCCCAGCATTTT	CASSQEASTGRQPQHF
.	TRBV27	.	TRBJ1-4	TGTGCCAGCAGTTTGGGCCTCAACCACGGAGAAAAACTGTTTTTT	CASSLGLNHGEKLFF
TRBD2	TRBV5-5	.	TRBJ2-5	TGTGCCAGCAGCTTCTCCGGGACTAGCGGGGAGACCCAGTACTTC	CASSFSGTSGETQYF
.	TRBV9	.	TRBJ2-3	TGTGCCAGCAGCGTAGGTCGGGAAACAGATACGCAGTATTTT	CASSVGRETDTQYF
TRBD2	TRBV10-3	.	TRBJ2-3	TGTGCCATCAGTGACGGGGGGGGCAGGGGTACGCAGTATTTT	CAISDGGGRGTQYF
TRBD2	TRBV5-1	few	TRBJ2-1	TGCGCCAGCAGCCCGATGCTAGCGGGAGGGCCGAATGAGCAGTTCTTC	CASSPMLAGGPNEQFF
TRBD1	TRBV6-5	.	TRBJ1-2	TGTGCCAGTGGACAGGGCATTTTATCGTATGGCTACACCTTC	CASGQGILSYGYTF
.	TRBV12-2	.	TRBJ2-5	TGTGCAAGTCGCCCAAGGACACAAGAGACCCAGTACTTC	CASRPRTQETQYF
.	TRBV5-1	.	TRBJ2-1	TGCGCCAGCAGTACGGACTCTTACAATGAGCAGTTCTTC	CASSTDSYNEQFF
TRBD1	TRBV18	.	TRBJ2-1	TGTGCCAGCAATCCCTCCCTAATTCAGGGGGCGCAGAACAATGAGCAGTTCTTC	CASNPSLIQGAQNNEQFF
TRBD1	TRBV11-2	once	TRBJ1-6	TGTGCCAGCAGCCATACAGGGGGAGGTTCACCCCTCCACTTT	CASSHTGGGSPLHF
TRBD1	TRBV6-5	few	TRBJ1-1	TGTGCCAGCAGTTTTACCATACAGGGGTCGCACGCTGAAGCTTTCTTT	CASSFTIQGSHAEAFF
.	TRBV2	.	TRBJ1-2	TGTGCCAAAGGCGGGAGTTCGTTTTCGATATATGGCTACACCTTC	CAKGGSSFSIYGYTF
TRBD1	TRBV7-9	.	TRBJ1-3	TGTGCCAGCAGCTTATCCGGACAGGGGGCGCCTGGAAACACCATATATTTT	CASSLSGQGAPGNTIYF
.	TRBV3-1/TRBV3-2	.	TRBJ1-1	TGTGCCAGCAGCCAGGGTCGGGGCACTGAAGCTTTCTTT	CASSQGRGTEAFF
.	TRBV19	.	TRBJ1-6	TGTGCCAGTAGACTTAACGAGAGGGCAACTTATAATTCACCCCTCCACTTT	CASRLNERATYNSPLHF
.	TRBV6-5	.	TRBJ2-3	TGTGCCAGCAGACAGGGAAACACAGATACGCAGTATTTT	CASRQGNTDTQYF